The rows below give T cell receptor beta chains drawn from one sample of a study of cytomegalovirus exposure and HLA in healthy donors. Produced via immunoSEQ multiplex PCR; TCRdb's table is partial and in-frame only. This table holds tens of thousands of clones, 82% found once. The sequencing input was PBMCs. The source of these receptors is a man in his forties or fifties in good health and CMV-seronegative. Both conserved end residues are part of each CDR3. The D gene is left open where the match is weak. Some rows mark clone size as missing; the rest say once, few, many or name a class of expanded clone.

D gene	clone size	V gene	J gene	CDR3 length	CDR3 DNA	CDR3 protein
-	-	TRBV6-1	TRBJ1-5	13	TGTGCCAGCACCGGGACACCAGATCAGCCCCAGCATTTT	CASTGTPDQPQHF
TRBD2	-	TRBV5-1	TRBJ2-3	14	TGCGCCAGCGAAATGGGAGGGAGCACAGATACGCAGTATTTT	CASEMGGSTDTQYF
TRBD1	-	TRBV5-8	TRBJ1-5	16	TGTGCCAGCAGCTTGTTTGGGGACAGGGGTCTTCAGCCCCAGCATTTT	CASSLFGDRGLQPQHF
TRBD2	few	TRBV18	TRBJ2-7	15	TGTGCCAGCTCAGGCCTAGCGGGAGGACTGGACGAGCAGTACTTC	CASSGLAGGLDEQYF
TRBD1	-	TRBV5-4	TRBJ2-3	15	TGTGCCAGCAGCCAACAGGGGGGAGGCTTGGATACGCAGTATTTT	CASSQQGGGLDTQYF
TRBD1	few	TRBV4-3	TRBJ2-7	13	TGCGCCAGCAGCCCTAGACAGGGCTACGAGCAGTACTTC	CASSPRQGYEQYF
TRBD1	-	TRBV4-1	TRBJ2-5	14	TGCGCCAGCAGCCTGGGGACAGGCAAAGAGACCCAGTACTTC	CASSLGTGKETQYF
TRBD2	-	TRBV7-2	TRBJ2-7	14	TGTGCCAGCAGCAGAGAGACTAGCGGGAAGGAGCAGTACTTC	CASSRETSGKEQYF
-	-	TRBV7-6	TRBJ2-4	16	TGTGCCAGCAGCTTAGTGGCAGGGGACCCCAAAAACATTCAGTACTTC	CASSLVAGDPKNIQYF
-	-	TRBV7-9	TRBJ1-1	18	TGTGCCAGCAGCTTATCCCCCTGGGGGGGAGGGTTCAACACTGAAGCTTTCTTT	CASSLSPWGGGFNTEAFF
TRBD1	once	TRBV5-1	TRBJ2-1	14	TGCGCCAGCAGCTTCAGAAGGGGGCTCGATGAGCAGTTCTTC	CASSFRRGLDEQFF
TRBD1	-	TRBV9	TRBJ2-1	16	TGTGCCAGCAGCTCGAGGGGGGACAGGGGATACAATGAGCAGTTCTTC	CASSSRGDRGYNEQFF
TRBD2	-	TRBV19	TRBJ2-7	14	TGTGCCAGTAGAACGCGGGAGGGCCATTACGAGCAGTACTTC	CASRTREGHYEQYF
-	-	TRBV25-1	TRBJ2-2	14	TGTGCCAGCAGTGCACTAGCTCTGGGCGGGGAGCTGTTTTTT	CASSALALGGELFF
TRBD1	-	TRBV5-4	TRBJ1-2	17	TGTGCCAGCAGCCAAACAGGGGGAGCGCCGGGGTACTATGGCTACACCTTC	CASSQTGGAPGYYGYTF
-	-	TRBV19	TRBJ2-3	14	TGTGCCAGTAGTATATCTGGAGGCACAGATACGCAGTATTTT	CASSISGGTDTQYF
TRBD1	-	TRBV7-9	TRBJ1-5	14	TGTGCCAGCAGCCCGGGACAGATCAATCAGCCCCAGCATTTT	CASSPGQINQPQHF
TRBD2	-	TRBV5-1	TRBJ2-3	17	TGCGCCAGCAGCGAGGGACTAGCGGGAGTTAGCACAGATACGCAGTATTTT	CASSEGLAGVSTDTQYF
-	once	TRBV19	TRBJ2-5	14	TGTGCCAGTACCCCCCAGGATCAAAGGGGGACCCAGTACTTC	CASTPQDQRGTQYF
-	-	TRBV10-3	TRBJ2-1	14	TGTGCCATCAGTCAGCCGGGACTACCTAGGGGGGTGTTCTTC	CAISQPGLPRGVFF